This T cell receptor (beta chain) is drawn from a study of shared clonotypes between healthy human individuals (dated by TCRdb to between 2020 and 2021). With respect to the entire study: The cohort comprised two women and three men aged 18 to 49 years. To estimate repertoire size and how much clonotype sharing occurs between individuals, the study deeply sequenced the blood TCR repertoires of five healthy adults. For each donor, three plates each were used for CD4 naive and CD4 memory, two plates were used for CD8 naive, and one plate was used for CD8 memory. Libraries were prepared and TCR repertoires were sequenced by different laboratories using diverse techniques, in order to increase sequencing depth and limit assay-specific biases. Leukapheresis yielded between about 0.85 and 9 billion PBMCs per donor.

Here is what the overall study found, with its caveats: The genetic and exposure-history diversity represented was limited by the small number of donors. When a handful of donors were compared, the shared fraction of clonotypes was around 5% for naive CD4, about 4% for naive CD8, more than 2% for memory CD4, and 0.4% for memory CD8. Higher generation probabilities were observed for clonotypes shared by all four sorted-subset donors than for non-shared clonotypes. Sampling was restricted to blood, and TCR repertoires in tissues likely differ from the TCR repertoires found in blood. Naive subsets generally had larger estimated clonotype richness than memory subsets did. Based on pairwise subsampling, the degree of clonotype sharing among donors was expected to be affected by sequencing depth. Incomplete sequencing was indicated by rarefaction of sorted-subset datasets, despite the large sequencing depth.

Healthy HIV-negative adults with no recently reported acute infections or vaccinations were included as donors. Every donor was a Caucasian adult living in Nashville, Tennessee, USA. Magnetic negative selection was used to enrich CD4+ T cells, after which naive cells were positively selected on CD45RA and the negative fraction became the memory subset. Blood was collected by leukapheresis, and PBMCs were isolated by Ficoll-Histopaque density gradient centrifugation and then cryopreserved in liquid nitrogen vapor phase. Purity and quantity of every magnetically sorted T cell population were checked by analytical flow cytometry. Each sorted fraction had its genomic DNA isolated and then quantified by UV absorbance on a Nanodrop 2000c. Using the deep immunoSEQ assay, multiplex PCR amplified TCR CDR3 regions from genomic DNA. For each cell subset, the extracted genomic DNA was distributed evenly across all wells of several immunoSEQ 96-well plates, and each plate served as one replicate. For sorted subsets, each replicate PCR was loaded with 200 to 250 ng genomic DNA, equivalent to 30,000 or so T cell genomes. The purified libraries were quantified using a Qubit 3.0 fluorometer, sized with a Bioanalyzer 2100, and then quantified again using the KAPA Library Quantification kit. Every immunoSEQ 96-well plate was sequenced on a dedicated single-read 150-cycle Illumina NextSeq 550 flow cell. On the authors' methods: Because the immunoSEQ output held only junctional sequences and lacked quality scores, the filtering could not match the filtering applied to full-length reads. Sequences were annotated with PyIR, a Python wrapper for IgBLAST v1.9, using IMGT germline references to assign V/J genes and CDR3. Reads were filtered out if the reads had weak V/J assignments (E-value above 1e-6), no CDR3, stop codons, out-of-frame junctions, or ambiguous translated residues. A V3J clonotype was defined by an identical inferred V gene, J gene, and CDR3 amino acid sequence. Percentage overlap between repertoires was calculated by dividing the number of shared unique clonotypes by the size of the smaller repertoire. Three approaches were used to assess repertoire richness: RTK rarefaction, the Chao1 estimator, and Recon v2.1 estimates of unobserved clonotypes. For all TCRbeta clonotypes obtained by the gDNA method from a handful of donors, generation probabilities were computed with OLGA. Sourced from immuneACCESS, this table was stored by TCRdb with only in-frame sequences that have V and J called. A share of the clones is absent; for the studies checked, an unresolved V gene accounts for under half, and the remainder has no known explanation. That table furnishes V, J and clone size, whereas the DNA furnished D and trimming. The sample profile shows more than 2 million clones; almost 96% of them were found once. The top ten clones comprise more than 0.1% of the sample.

For this clone: The target of this receptor is not known. No base quality information exists; no much larger clone differs at one position.

The TCR originated in a man aged 18 to 29 in good health. Sequencing was done on a sample of naive CD4+ T cells sorted from blood. The cell subset or site label on this specimen signifies: CD45RA+ positively selected.

The DNA sequence reads TGTGCCAGCAGCCCACAAAGCGTACAAGCCACCGGGGAGCTGTTTTTT. Translated, it reads CASSPQSVQATGELFF. In this chain, TRBV13 is recombined with TRBJ2-2; no D gene is confidently identified. V sheds 5 bases and J sheds 4 bases, leaving 17 bases between their ends. Spanning cysteine to phenylalanine, the CDR3 consists of 16 amino acids. Only the CDR3 portion is preserved as DNA: 48 bases, with reading frame beginning at the first base. CDR1 PRHDT and CDR2 FYEKMQ are derived from the germline V gene (reference sequence).